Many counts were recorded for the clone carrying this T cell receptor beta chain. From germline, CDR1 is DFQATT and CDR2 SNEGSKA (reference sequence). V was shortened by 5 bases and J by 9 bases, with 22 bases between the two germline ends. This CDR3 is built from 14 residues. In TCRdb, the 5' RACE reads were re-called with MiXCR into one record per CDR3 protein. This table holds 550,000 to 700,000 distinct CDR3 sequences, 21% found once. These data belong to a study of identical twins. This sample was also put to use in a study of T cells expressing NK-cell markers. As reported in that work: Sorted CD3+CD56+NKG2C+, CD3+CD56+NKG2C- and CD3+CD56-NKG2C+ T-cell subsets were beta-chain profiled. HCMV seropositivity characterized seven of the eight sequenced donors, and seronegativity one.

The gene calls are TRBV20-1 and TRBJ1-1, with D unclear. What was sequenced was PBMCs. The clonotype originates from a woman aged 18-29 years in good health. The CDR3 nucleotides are TGCAGTGCTGAATTCGAGGCCTTTCCTAGACAAGCTTTCTTT. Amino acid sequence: CSAEFEAFPRQAFF.